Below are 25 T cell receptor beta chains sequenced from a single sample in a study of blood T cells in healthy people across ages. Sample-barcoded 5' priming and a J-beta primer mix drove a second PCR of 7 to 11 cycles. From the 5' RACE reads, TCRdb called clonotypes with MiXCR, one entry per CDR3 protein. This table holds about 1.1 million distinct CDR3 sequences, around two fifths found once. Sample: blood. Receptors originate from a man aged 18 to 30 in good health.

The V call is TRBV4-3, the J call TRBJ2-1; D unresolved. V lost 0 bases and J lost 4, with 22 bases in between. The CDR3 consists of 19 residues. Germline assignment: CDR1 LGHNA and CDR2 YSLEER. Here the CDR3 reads CASSQEPLTEPFLYNEQFF. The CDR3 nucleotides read TGCGCCAGCAGCCAAGAACCTCTGACGGAGCCTTTTCTATACAATGAGCAGTTCTTC.

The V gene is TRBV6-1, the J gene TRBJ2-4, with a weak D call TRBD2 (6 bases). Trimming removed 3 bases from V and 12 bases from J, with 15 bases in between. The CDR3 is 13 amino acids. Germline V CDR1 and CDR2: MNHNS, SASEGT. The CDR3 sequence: CASSDREADSQYF. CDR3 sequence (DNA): TGTGCCAGCAGTGACAGGGAGGCTGACAGTCAGTACTTC.

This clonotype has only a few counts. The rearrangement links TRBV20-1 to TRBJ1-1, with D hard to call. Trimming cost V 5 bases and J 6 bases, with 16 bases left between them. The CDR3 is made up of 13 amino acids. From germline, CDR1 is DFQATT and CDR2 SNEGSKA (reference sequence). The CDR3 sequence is CSAYGPLTPEAFF. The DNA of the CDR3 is TGCAGTGCTTACGGGCCCCTCACACCTGAAGCTTTCTTT.

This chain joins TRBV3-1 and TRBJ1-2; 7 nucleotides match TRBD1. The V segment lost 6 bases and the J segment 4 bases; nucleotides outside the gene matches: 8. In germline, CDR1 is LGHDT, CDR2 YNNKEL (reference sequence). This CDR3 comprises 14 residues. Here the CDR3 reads CASRPGQAVYGYTF. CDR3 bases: TGTGCCAGCAGGCCCGGACAGGCAGTCTATGGCTACACCTTC.

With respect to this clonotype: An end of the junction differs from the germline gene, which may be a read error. The chain's CDR3 is CVSTQIGADLDGYTF. As DNA, the CDR3 is TGCGTCAGCACCCAAATAGGGGCGGATTTAGATGGCTACACCTTC. The rearrangement uses TRBV5-1 and TRBJ1-2, with a tentative D call TRBD1 (5 bases). CDR1 and CDR2 (germline): SGHRS, YFSETQ. CDR3 length equals 15 residues.

Here the CDR3 DNA reads TGCAGTGCCTCCCGGGGGAAAGGCACAGATACGCAGTATTTT. Its translation is CSASRGKGTDTQYF. This rearrangement joins TRBV20-1 to TRBJ2-3; D perhaps matches TRBD2 (6 bases). V was trimmed by 6 bases and J by 1 base, leaving 14 bases between them. Germline-derived CDR1 and CDR2 are DFQATT and SNEGSKA (reference sequence). The CDR3 is 14 amino acids.

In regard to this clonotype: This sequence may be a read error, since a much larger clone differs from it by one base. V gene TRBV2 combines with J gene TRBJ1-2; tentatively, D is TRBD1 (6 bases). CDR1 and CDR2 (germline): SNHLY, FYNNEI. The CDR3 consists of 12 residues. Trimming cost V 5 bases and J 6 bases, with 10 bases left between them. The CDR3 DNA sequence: TGTGCCAGCAGTACAGGGTTCGATGGCTACACCTTC. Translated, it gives CASSTGFDGYTF. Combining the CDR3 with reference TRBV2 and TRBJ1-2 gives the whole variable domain EPEVTQTPSHQVTQMGQEVILRCVPISNHLYFYWYRQILGQKVEFLVSFYNNEISEKSEIFDDQFSVERPDGSNFTLKIRSTKLEDSAMYFCASSTGFDGYTFGSGTRLTVV.

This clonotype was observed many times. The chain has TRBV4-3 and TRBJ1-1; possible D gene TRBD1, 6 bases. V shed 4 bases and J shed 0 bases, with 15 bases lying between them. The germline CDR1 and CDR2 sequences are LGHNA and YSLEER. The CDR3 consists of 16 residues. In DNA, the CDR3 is TGCGCCAGCAGCCCCGGGATGGGACAACTGAACACTGAAGCTTTCTTT. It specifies CASSPGMGQLNTEAFF.

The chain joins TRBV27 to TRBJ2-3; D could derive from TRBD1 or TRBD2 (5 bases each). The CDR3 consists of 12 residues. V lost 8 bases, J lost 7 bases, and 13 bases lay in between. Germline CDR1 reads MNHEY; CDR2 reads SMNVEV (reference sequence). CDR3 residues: CASDGDGYTQYF. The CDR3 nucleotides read TGTGCCAGCGATGGGGACGGTTATACGCAGTATTTT.

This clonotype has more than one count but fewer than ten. This CDR3 is CASSLLLNEKLFF. As DNA, the CDR3 is TGTGCCAGCAGCCTCCTCCTTAATGAAAAACTGTTTTTT. This sequence joins TRBV14 and TRBJ1-4; D call uncertain. The CDR3 sequence is 13 residues long. Germline lookup yields CDR1 SGHDN and CDR2 FVKESK. Trimming removed 4 bases at V and 4 bases at J, with 7 bases between.

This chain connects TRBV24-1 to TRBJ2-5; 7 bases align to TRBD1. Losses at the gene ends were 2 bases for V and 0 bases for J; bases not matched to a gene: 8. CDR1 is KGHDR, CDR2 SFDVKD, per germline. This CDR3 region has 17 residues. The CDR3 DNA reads TGTGCCACCAGTGATTCGACACAAACAGGGGACCAAGAGACCCAGTACTTC. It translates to CATSDSTQTGDQETQYF.

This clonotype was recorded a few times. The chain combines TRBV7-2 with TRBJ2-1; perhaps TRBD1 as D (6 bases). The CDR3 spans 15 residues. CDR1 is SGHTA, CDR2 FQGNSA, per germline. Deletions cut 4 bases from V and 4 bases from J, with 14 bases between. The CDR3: CASSWQGKEYNEQFF. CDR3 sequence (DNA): TGTGCCAGCAGCTGGCAGGGGAAGGAGTACAATGAGCAGTTCTTC. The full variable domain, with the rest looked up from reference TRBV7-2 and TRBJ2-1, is GAGVSQSPSNKVTEKGKDVELRCDPISGHTALYWYRQSLGQGLEFLIYFQGNSAPDKSGLPSDRFSAERTGGSVSTLTIQRTQQEDSAVYLCASSWQGKEYNEQFFGPGTRLTVL.

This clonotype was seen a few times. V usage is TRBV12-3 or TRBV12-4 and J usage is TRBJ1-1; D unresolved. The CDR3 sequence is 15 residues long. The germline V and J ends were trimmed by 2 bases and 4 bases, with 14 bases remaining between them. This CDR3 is CASSLNDGVGTEAFF. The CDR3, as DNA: TGTGCCAGCAGTTTAAACGACGGGGTGGGCACTGAAGCTTTCTTT.

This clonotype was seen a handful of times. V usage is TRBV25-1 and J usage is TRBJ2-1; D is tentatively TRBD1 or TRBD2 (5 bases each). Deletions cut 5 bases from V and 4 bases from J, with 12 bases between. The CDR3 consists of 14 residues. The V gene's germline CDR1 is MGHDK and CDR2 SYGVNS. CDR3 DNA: TGTGCCAGCAGTCCCACCGGGGCTTACAATGAGCAGTTCTTC. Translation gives CASSPTGAYNEQFF.

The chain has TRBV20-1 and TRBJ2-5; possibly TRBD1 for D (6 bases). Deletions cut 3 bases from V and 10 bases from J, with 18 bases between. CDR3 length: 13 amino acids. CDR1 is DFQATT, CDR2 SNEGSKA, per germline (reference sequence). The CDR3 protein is CSASGGGQEGQYF. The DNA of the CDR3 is TGCAGTGCTAGTGGGGGCGGGCAAGAGGGCCAGTACTTC.

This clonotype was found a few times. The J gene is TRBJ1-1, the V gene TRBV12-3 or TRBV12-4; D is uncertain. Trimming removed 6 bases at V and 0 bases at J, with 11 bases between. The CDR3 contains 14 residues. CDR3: CASSSPTLNTEAFF. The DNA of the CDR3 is TGTGCCAGCAGCTCTCCGACACTGAACACTGAAGCTTTCTTT.

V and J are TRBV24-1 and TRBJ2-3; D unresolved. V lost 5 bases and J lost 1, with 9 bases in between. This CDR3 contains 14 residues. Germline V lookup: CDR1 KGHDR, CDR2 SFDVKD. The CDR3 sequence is CATSVTQGTDTQYF. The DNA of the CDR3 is TGTGCCACCAGTGTGACACAAGGCACAGATACGCAGTATTTT.

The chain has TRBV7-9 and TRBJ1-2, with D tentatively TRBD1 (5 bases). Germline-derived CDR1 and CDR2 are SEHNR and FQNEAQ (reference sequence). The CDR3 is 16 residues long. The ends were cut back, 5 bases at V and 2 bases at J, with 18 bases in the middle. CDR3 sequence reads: CASSLFHRDPNYGYTF. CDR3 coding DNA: TGTGCCAGCAGCCTATTCCACCGGGACCCCAACTATGGCTACACCTTC.

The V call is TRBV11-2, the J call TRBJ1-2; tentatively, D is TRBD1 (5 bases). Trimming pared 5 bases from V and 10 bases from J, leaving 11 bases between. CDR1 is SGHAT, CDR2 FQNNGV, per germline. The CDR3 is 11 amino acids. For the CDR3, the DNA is TGTGCCAGCAGCCCGGGGCCCAACTACACCTTC. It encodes CASSPGPNYTF.

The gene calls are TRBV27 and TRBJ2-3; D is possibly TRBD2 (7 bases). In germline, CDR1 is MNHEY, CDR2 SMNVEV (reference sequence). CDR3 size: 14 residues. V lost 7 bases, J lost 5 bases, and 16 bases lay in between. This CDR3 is CASKGGGHRDTQYF. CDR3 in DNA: TGTGCCAGCAAGGGGGGGGGCCATAGAGATACGCAGTATTTT.

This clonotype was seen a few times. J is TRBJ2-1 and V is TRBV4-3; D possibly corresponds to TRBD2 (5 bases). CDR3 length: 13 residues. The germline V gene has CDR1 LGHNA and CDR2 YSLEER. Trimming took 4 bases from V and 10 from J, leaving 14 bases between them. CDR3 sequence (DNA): TGCGCCAGCAGCCCCCGCCTAGCCGACGAGCAGTTCTTC. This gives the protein CASSPRLADEQFF.

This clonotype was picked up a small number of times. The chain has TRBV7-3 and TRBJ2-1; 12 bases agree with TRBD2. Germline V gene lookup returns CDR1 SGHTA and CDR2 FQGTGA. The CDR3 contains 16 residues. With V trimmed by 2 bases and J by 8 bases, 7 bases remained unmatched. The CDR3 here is CASSLGTSGGRDEQFF. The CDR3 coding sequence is TGTGCCAGCAGCTTAGGTACTAGCGGGGGGAGAGATGAGCAGTTCTTC.

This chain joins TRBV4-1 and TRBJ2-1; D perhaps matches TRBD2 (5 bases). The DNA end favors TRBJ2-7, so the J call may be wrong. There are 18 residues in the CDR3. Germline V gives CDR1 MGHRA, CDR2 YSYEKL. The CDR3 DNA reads TGCGCCAGCAGCCAAGAACGAGCGGAGAGGATCTTTTTCAATGAGCAGTACTTC. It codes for CASSQERAERIFFNEQYF.

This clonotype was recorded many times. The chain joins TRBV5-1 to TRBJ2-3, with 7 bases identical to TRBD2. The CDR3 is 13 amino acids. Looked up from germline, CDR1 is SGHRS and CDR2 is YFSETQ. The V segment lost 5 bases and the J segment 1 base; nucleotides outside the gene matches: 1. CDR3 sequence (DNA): TGCGCCAGCAGAGGACTAGGCACAGATACGCAGTATTTT. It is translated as CASRGLGTDTQYF.

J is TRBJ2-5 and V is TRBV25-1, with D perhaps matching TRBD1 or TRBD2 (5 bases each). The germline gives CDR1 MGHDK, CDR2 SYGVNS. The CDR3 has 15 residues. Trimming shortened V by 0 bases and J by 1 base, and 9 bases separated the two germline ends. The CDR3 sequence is CASSEYEGSQETQYF. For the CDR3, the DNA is TGTGCCAGCAGTGAATACGAGGGGTCCCAAGAGACCCAGTACTTC.